This T cell receptor (beta chain) is drawn from a study of shared clonotypes between healthy human individuals. Assay used: immunoSEQ multiplex PCR; TCRdb lists only in-frame clones, some missing. The sample holds approximately 530,000 clones, approximately 95% seen once. To note about this clone: Sequence at one end of the junction differs from germline and may be a read error. Other DNA sequences in the sample encode the same CDR3.

Germline V CDR1 and CDR2: MGHDK, SYGVNS. The length of the CDR3 is 14 residues. This sequence was found in a woman in her thirties in good health. The chain joins TRBV25-1 to TRBJ1-2; D ambiguous. Sequences were obtained from naive CD4+ T cells sorted from blood. As to subset: CD45RA+ positively selected. CDR3 DNA sequence: TGTGCCAGCAGTGAATCAGGACCCACCTATGGCTATACCTTC. Translated: CASSESGPTYGYTF.